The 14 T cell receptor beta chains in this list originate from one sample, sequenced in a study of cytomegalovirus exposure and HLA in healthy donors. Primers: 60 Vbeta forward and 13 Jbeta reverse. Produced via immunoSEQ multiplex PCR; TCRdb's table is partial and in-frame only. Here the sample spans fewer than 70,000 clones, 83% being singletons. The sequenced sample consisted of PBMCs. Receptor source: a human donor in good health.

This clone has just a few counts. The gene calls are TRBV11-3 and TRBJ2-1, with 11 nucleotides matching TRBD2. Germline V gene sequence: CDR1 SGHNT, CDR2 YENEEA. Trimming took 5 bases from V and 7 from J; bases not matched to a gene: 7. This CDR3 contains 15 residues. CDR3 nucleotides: TGTGCCAGCAGCATTACTAGCGGGGGTATAAATGAGCAGTTCTTC. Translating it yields CASSITSGGINEQFF. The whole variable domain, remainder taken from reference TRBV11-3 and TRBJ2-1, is EAGVVQSPRYKIIEKKQPVAFWCNPISGHNTLYWYLQNLGQGPELLIRYENEEAVDDSQLPKDRFSAERLKGVDSTLKIQPAELGDSAVYLCASSITSGGINEQFFGPGTRLTVL.

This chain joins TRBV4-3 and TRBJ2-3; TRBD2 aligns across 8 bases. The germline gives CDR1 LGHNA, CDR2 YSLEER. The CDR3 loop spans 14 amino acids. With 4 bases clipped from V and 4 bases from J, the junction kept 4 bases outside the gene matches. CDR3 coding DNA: TGCGCCAGCAGCCGGGGACTAGAAGCAGATACGCAGTATTTT. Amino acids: CASSRGLEADTQYF.

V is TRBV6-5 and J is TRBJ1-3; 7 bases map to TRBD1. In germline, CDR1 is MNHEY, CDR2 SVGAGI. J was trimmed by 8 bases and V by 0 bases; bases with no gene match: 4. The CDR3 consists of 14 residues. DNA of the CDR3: TGTGCCAGCAGTTACTCGAGGCAGGGGGACACCATATATTTT. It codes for CASSYSRQGDTIYF.

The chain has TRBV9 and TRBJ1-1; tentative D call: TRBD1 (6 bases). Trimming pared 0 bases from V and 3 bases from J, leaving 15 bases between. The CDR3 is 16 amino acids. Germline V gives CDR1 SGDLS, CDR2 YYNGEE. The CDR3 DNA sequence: TGTGCCAGCAGCGTAGTCGAAGAAGGGGGTGACACTGAAGCTTTCTTT. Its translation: CASSVVEEGGDTEAFF.

The CDR3 DNA is TGTGCCAGCAGTCCAACGACAGATACTAACTATGGCTACACCTTC. It yields the protein CASSPTTDTNYGYTF. This chain links TRBV27 with TRBJ1-2, with D possibly TRBD1 on 5 matching bases. V was cut by 5 bases and J by 0 bases, with 13 bases left in between. CDR1 MNHEY and CDR2 SMNVEV come from the germline V gene (reference sequence). There are 15 residues in the CDR3.

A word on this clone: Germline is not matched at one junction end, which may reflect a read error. The CDR3 DNA reads as TGTGCCAGCAGTATGAGCGACGGTCTCCAGCGCCAGCATTTT. Its protein is CASSMSDGLQRQHF. The chain carries TRBV7-8 and TRBJ1-5, with no clear D. Germline-derived CDR1 and CDR2 are SGHVS and FQNEAQ. The CDR3 has 14 residues.

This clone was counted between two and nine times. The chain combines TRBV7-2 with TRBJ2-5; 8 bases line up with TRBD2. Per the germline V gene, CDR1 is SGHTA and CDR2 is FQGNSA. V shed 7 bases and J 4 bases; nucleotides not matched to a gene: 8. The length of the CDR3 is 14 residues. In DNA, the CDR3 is TGTGCCAGCACCGTTGGCGGGGGGATAGAGACCCAGTACTTC. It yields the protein CASTVGGGIETQYF.

DNA of the CDR3: TGTGCCAGCAGTTTATCAGGGAGCACAGATACGCAGTATTTT. It encodes CASSLSGSTDTQYF. This rearrangement joins TRBV28 to TRBJ2-3; D might be TRBD1 (5 bases). Germline V lookup: CDR1 MDHEN, CDR2 SYDVKM. The CDR3 contains 14 residues. V lost 1 base to trimming and J lost 0 bases, with 5 bases between them.

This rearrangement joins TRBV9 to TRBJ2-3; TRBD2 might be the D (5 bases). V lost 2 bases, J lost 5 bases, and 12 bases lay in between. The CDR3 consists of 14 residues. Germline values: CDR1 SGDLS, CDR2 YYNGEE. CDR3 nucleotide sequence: TGTGCCAGCAGCGTGGCCAGCGGTGGAGATACGCAGTATTTT. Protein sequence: CASSVASGGDTQYF.

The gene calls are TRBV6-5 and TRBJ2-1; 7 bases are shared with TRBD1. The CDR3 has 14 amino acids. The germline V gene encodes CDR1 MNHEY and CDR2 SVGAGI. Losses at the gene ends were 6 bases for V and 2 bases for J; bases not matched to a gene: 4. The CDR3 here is CASSRDSTYNEQFF. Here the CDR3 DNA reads TGTGCCAGCAGCCGGGACAGTACCTACAATGAGCAGTTCTTC.

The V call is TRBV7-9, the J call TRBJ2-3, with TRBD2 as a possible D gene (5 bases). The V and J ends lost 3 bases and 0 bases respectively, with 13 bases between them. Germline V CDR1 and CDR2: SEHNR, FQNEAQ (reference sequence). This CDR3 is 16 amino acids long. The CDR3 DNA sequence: TGTGCCAGCAGCTTCGGACGGGATTCTAGCACAGATACGCAGTATTTT. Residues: CASSFGRDSSTDTQYF.

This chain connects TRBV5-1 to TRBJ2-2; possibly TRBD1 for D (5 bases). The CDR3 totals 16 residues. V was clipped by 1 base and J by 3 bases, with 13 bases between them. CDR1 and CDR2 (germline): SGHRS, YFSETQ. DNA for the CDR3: TGCGCCAGCAGCTTGAGACAGAACCTGGACACCGGGGAGCTGTTTTTT. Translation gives CASSLRQNLDTGELFF.

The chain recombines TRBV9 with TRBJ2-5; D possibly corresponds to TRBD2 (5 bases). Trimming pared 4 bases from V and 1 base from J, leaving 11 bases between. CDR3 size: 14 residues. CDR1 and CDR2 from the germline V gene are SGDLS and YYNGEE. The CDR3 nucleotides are TGTGCCAGCAGCATATCGGGAAGCCAAGAGACCCAGTACTTC. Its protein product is CASSISGSQETQYF.

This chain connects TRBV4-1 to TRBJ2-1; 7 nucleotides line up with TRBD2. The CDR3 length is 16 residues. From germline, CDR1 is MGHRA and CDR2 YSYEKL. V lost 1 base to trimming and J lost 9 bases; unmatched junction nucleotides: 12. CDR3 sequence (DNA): TGCGCCAGCAGCCAAGTTCCCCAGACTAGCTCGCTTGAGCAGTTCTTC. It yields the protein CASSQVPQTSSLEQFF.